This T cell receptor (beta chain) was obtained from a study of T-cell memory formation after mild COVID-19. About the study: Most TCR clusters belonged to a single donor.

TCRdb analysed the 5' RACE reads with MiXCR anew, one entry per CDR3 protein. The data contain hundreds of thousands of distinct CDR3 sequences, roughly 22% of them seen just once; the ten biggest clones take up approximately 8.4%. This clonotype was seen once. Its antigen remains unknown. Trimming removed 3 bases from V and 5 bases from J, with 6 bases in between. Germline V CDR1 and CDR2: DFQATT, SNEGSKA (reference sequence). This CDR3 has 11 amino acids. Study-level points and caveats: Some responding clones appeared in pre-infection memory, suggesting cross-reactive memory joined. For contracting clones, CD4+ ones sat mainly in CM and EM, CD8+ in EMRA. Whereas later expanders leaned CD4+, clones contracting day 15 to 85 showed a balanced CD4/CD8 makeup.

This clonotype originated in an adult woman who had mild COVID-19 (a few samples of this study predate the infection). Cell type and time point are not known. The V call is TRBV20-1, the J call TRBJ2-3; D uncertain. Specimen: PBMCs or a T cell subset sorted from them (not recorded which). CDR3 bases: TGCAGTGCTAGGGGTGTAGATACGCAGTATTTT. This translates into CSARGVDTQYF.